This paragraph reports one T cell receptor (beta chain). This record belongs to a study of blood T cell repertoires in COVID-19. As for the study in general: T cells, B-cell-depleted T cells, or PBMCs supplied cDNA or gDNA.

Produced via immunoSEQ multiplex PCR; TCRdb's table is partial and in-frame only. The table lists over 25,000 clones, about nine tenths of them singletons, with roughly 7.7% in the top ten. Germline CDR1 reads PRHDT; CDR2 reads FYEKMQ (reference sequence). V dropped 5 bases and J dropped 3; count of bases not matched to a gene: 4. The CDR3 is 13 amino acids. The chain recombines TRBV13 with TRBJ2-7; 7 nucleotides line up with TRBD1. The material sequenced was peripheral blood. This TCR was recovered from a woman in her forties or fifties with active COVID-19. DNA of the CDR3: TGTGCCAGCAGCGACCGGGACAGCTACGAGCAGTACTTC. It encodes CASSDRDSYEQYF.